This TCR beta chain originates from a study of molecular identifiers for immune sequencing clone quantification. CDR3 length: 15 amino acids. With 8 bases removed from V and 0 bases from J, the gap between germline ends came to 14 bases. CDR1 SGHVS and CDR2 FNYEAQ come from the germline V gene. CD8+CD4-CCR7+CD45RA+ cells were sorted as naive CD8 T cells. With listed TCR primers and previously described methods, bulk TCR libraries were prepared. Using its own MiXCR run on the PCR reads, TCRdb lists one record per CDR3 protein. The sample records roughly 630,000 distinct CDR3 sequences, around 25% being singletons.

The chain recombines TRBV7-6 with TRBJ2-1; D perhaps matches TRBD1 (5 bases). The material sequenced was naive CD8+ T cells from blood, with Jurkat cell RNA spiked in. Subset specified: FACS-sorted CD8+CD4-CCR7+CD45RA+ naive T cells. The sequence was collected from a human donor in good health. Some libraries in this study had Jurkat cell RNA spiked in. CDR3: CASSLGADSYNEQFF. The CDR3, as DNA: TGTGCCAGCTCCCTTGGGGCGGACTCCTACAATGAGCAGTTCTTC.